The rows below give T cell receptor beta chains drawn from one sample of a study of beta chain features in type 1 diabetes. Here immunoSEQ multiplex PCR was the method, and the copy in TCRdb shows in-frame clones only, minus some. The sample records some 150,000 clones, around 10% being singletons. Sample: central memory CD4+ T cells from blood. The source of these receptors is a man younger than 35 in good health. The CDR3 runs from the conserved cysteine through the conserved F or W. Each record gives: D gene, J gene, clone size, V gene, CDR3 length, CDR3 DNA, CDR3 protein. D genes are given only for firm matches. For some rows the clone size is stated as once, few or many, or as a class when expanded; others skip it.

d_gene: -
j_gene: TRBJ1-3
abundance: few
v_gene: TRBV7-9
len: 15
CDR3nt: TGTGCCAGCAGCTTTGGGCAGAGCTCTGGAAACACCATATATTTT
CDR3aa: CASSFGQSSGNTIYF

d_gene: -
j_gene: TRBJ2-7
abundance: -
v_gene: TRBV9
len: 14
CDR3nt: TGTGCCAGCAGCGTAGCTGGTCACAACTACGAGCAGTACTTC
CDR3aa: CASSVAGHNYEQYF

d_gene: -
j_gene: TRBJ2-7
abundance: few
v_gene: TRBV10-3
len: 13
CDR3nt: TGTGCCATCGGAGGGGAGAAAGTCTACGAGCAGTACTTC
CDR3aa: CAIGGEKVYEQYF

d_gene: -
j_gene: TRBJ2-2
abundance: -
v_gene: TRBV28
len: 14
CDR3nt: TGTGCCAGCAGTTCCCCTGGACACACCGGGGAGCTGTTTTTT
CDR3aa: CASSSPGHTGELFF

d_gene: -
j_gene: TRBJ2-5
abundance: -
v_gene: TRBV6-1
len: 11
CDR3nt: TGTGCCAGCAGACAGCAAGAGACCCAGTACTTC
CDR3aa: CASRQQETQYF

d_gene: -
j_gene: TRBJ2-1
abundance: few
v_gene: TRBV2
len: 13
CDR3nt: TGTGCCAGCAGTGAACTAGTTCCCAACGAGCAGTTCTTC
CDR3aa: CASSELVPNEQFF

d_gene: -
j_gene: TRBJ2-3
abundance: many
v_gene: TRBV10-3
len: 13
CDR3nt: TGTGCCATCAGCACAGGGCCGTCAGATACGCAGTATTTT
CDR3aa: CAISTGPSDTQYF

d_gene: TRBD1
j_gene: TRBJ2-1
abundance: -
v_gene: TRBV4-3
len: 17
CDR3nt: TGCGCCAGCAGCCAGTCCTTCCGGGACAGGGGGTTGAATGAGCAGTTCTTC
CDR3aa: CASSQSFRDRGLNEQFF

d_gene: TRBD2
j_gene: TRBJ2-7
abundance: -
v_gene: TRBV7-2
len: 15
CDR3nt: TGTGCCAGCAGCTTACTGGGACTAGCGGCCTACGAGCAGTACTTC
CDR3aa: CASSLLGLAAYEQYF

d_gene: TRBD2
j_gene: TRBJ2-4
abundance: few
v_gene: TRBV7-2
len: 14
CDR3nt: TGTGCCAGCAGTTTAGGCGGGAGGGCCGCCATTCAGTACTTC
CDR3aa: CASSLGGRAAIQYF

d_gene: TRBD1
j_gene: TRBJ2-3
abundance: -
v_gene: TRBV29-1
len: 15
CDR3nt: TGCAGCGTTGAAGACGGTCAGGGGGCCACAGATACGCAGTATTTT
CDR3aa: CSVEDGQGATDTQYF

d_gene: TRBD1
j_gene: TRBJ1-1
abundance: few
v_gene: TRBV20-1
len: 11
CDR3nt: TGCAGTGCTTACAGGGGGCTGGAAGCTTTCTTT
CDR3aa: CSAYRGLEAFF

d_gene: -
j_gene: TRBJ1-1
abundance: few
v_gene: TRBV10-3
len: 12
CDR3nt: TGTGCCATCAGGACACAGAACACTGAAGCTTTCTTT
CDR3aa: CAIRTQNTEAFF

d_gene: -
j_gene: TRBJ2-2
abundance: -
v_gene: TRBV4-3
len: 16
CDR3nt: TGCGCCAGCAGCCAAGATCCGGGCCAGAGGACCGGGGAGCTGTTTTTT
CDR3aa: CASSQDPGQRTGELFF

d_gene: -
j_gene: TRBJ2-1
abundance: few
v_gene: TRBV14
len: 14
CDR3nt: TGTGCCAGCAGCCAAGTGGGGGGCAGGTATGAGCAGTTCTTC
CDR3aa: CASSQVGGRYEQFF

d_gene: TRBD1
j_gene: TRBJ2-7
abundance: few
v_gene: TRBV28
len: 14
CDR3nt: TGTGCCAGCGAACAGGGGGCTATCTCCTACGAGCAGTACTTC
CDR3aa: CASEQGAISYEQYF

d_gene: -
j_gene: TRBJ2-7
abundance: few
v_gene: TRBV29-1
len: 14
CDR3nt: TGCAGCGTTGAATCAGGTGGGGTCTCCTACGAGCAGTACTTC
CDR3aa: CSVESGGVSYEQYF

d_gene: TRBD1
j_gene: TRBJ2-7
abundance: -
v_gene: TRBV4-2
len: 15
CDR3nt: TGTGCCAGCAGCCAACAATGGACAGGGGGCTACGAGCAGTACTTC
CDR3aa: CASSQQWTGGYEQYF

d_gene: -
j_gene: TRBJ1-1
abundance: -
v_gene: TRBV7-9
len: 15
CDR3nt: TGTGCCAGCAGCTTAAAGTCGGGTCCGAACACTGAAGCTTTCTTT
CDR3aa: CASSLKSGPNTEAFF

d_gene: TRBD1
j_gene: TRBJ2-7
abundance: few
v_gene: TRBV29-1
len: 15
CDR3nt: TGCAGCGCCCTCATCGCCGGACAGGGTCGGTACGAGCAGTACTTC
CDR3aa: CSALIAGQGRYEQYF

d_gene: -
j_gene: TRBJ1-1
abundance: few
v_gene: TRBV20-1
len: 10
CDR3nt: TGCAGTGCTAGAGGGACTGAAGCTTTCTTT
CDR3aa: CSARGTEAFF

d_gene: -
j_gene: TRBJ2-1
abundance: many
v_gene: TRBV5-1
len: 12
CDR3nt: TGCGCCAGCAGCCAACGGAGCGATGAGCAGTTCTTC
CDR3aa: CASSQRSDEQFF

d_gene: TRBD1
j_gene: TRBJ2-1
abundance: -
v_gene: TRBV5-1
len: 14
CDR3nt: TGCGCCAGCAGCTACCGACAGGGCGGCAATGAGCAGTTCTTC
CDR3aa: CASSYRQGGNEQFF

d_gene: -
j_gene: TRBJ2-1
abundance: -
v_gene: TRBV29-1
len: 11
CDR3nt: TGCAGCGTTAGAGAGGGAAGGGAGCAGTTCTTC
CDR3aa: CSVREGREQFF

d_gene: -
j_gene: TRBJ2-5
abundance: -
v_gene: TRBV29-1
len: 14
CDR3nt: TGCAGCGTTGAGGCGGGAACCAGGGGAGGGACCCAGTACTTC
CDR3aa: CSVEAGTRGGTQYF

d_gene: TRBD1
j_gene: TRBJ2-5
abundance: -
v_gene: TRBV6-5
len: 15
CDR3nt: TGTGCCAGCAGGCCGGACAGGGGGCGAGAAGAGACCCAGTACTTC
CDR3aa: CASRPDRGREETQYF

d_gene: -
j_gene: TRBJ1-4
abundance: -
v_gene: TRBV5-5
len: 12
CDR3nt: TGTGCCAGCAGCTTGGCGGGGGGAAAACTGTTTTTT
CDR3aa: CASSLAGGKLFF

d_gene: -
j_gene: TRBJ2-4
abundance: few
v_gene: TRBV20-1
len: 11
CDR3nt: TGCAGTTGGGTAGCCAAAAACATTCAGTACTTC
CDR3aa: CSWVAKNIQYF

d_gene: TRBD2
j_gene: TRBJ2-5
abundance: -
v_gene: TRBV28
len: 11
CDR3nt: TGTGCGGGGGGGTCTTCAGAGACCCAGTACTTC
CDR3aa: CAGGSSETQYF

d_gene: TRBD2
j_gene: TRBJ2-1
abundance: few
v_gene: TRBV15
len: 14
CDR3nt: TGTGCCACCAGTCTGGGACTAGCGTCCAATGAGCAGTTCTTC
CDR3aa: CATSLGLASNEQFF

d_gene: TRBD2
j_gene: TRBJ2-1
abundance: -
v_gene: TRBV7-9
len: 14
CDR3nt: TGTGCCAGCAGTAGGGAGGGGAGAAGCAATGAGCAGTTCTTC
CDR3aa: CASSREGRSNEQFF

d_gene: TRBD2
j_gene: TRBJ2-2
abundance: few
v_gene: TRBV4-3
len: 17
CDR3nt: TGCGCCAGCAGCCAAGGGCATAGCGGGAGGAACACCGGGGAGCTGTTTTTT
CDR3aa: CASSQGHSGRNTGELFF

d_gene: TRBD1
j_gene: TRBJ1-5
abundance: -
v_gene: TRBV5-1
len: 14
CDR3nt: TGCGCCAGCAGCCCTGGACAGGGCGATCAGCCCCAGCATTTT
CDR3aa: CASSPGQGDQPQHF

d_gene: TRBD1
j_gene: TRBJ2-3
abundance: few
v_gene: TRBV14
len: 17
CDR3nt: TGTGCCAGCAGCTCCCTCGGGGGACAGGGGGCCGGAGATACGCAGTATTTT
CDR3aa: CASSSLGGQGAGDTQYF

d_gene: -
j_gene: TRBJ1-1
abundance: -
v_gene: TRBV29-1
len: 13
CDR3nt: TGCAGCGTTGAAGGGGCCGGAAACACTGAAGCTTTCTTT
CDR3aa: CSVEGAGNTEAFF

d_gene: TRBD2
j_gene: TRBJ2-1
abundance: -
v_gene: TRBV4-2
len: 14
CDR3nt: TGTGCCAGCAGCCAAGACAGGGAGCGGGAGGTCCAGTTCTTC
CDR3aa: CASSQDREREVQFF

d_gene: -
j_gene: TRBJ2-2
abundance: many
v_gene: TRBV9
len: 13
CDR3nt: TGTGCCAGCGGATTAGCGGCGAGCGGGGAGCTGTTTTTT
CDR3aa: CASGLAASGELFF

d_gene: -
j_gene: TRBJ1-2
abundance: -
v_gene: TRBV5-5
len: 14
CDR3nt: TGTGCCAGCAGCTTGAACCAGGATAACTATGGCTACACCTTC
CDR3aa: CASSLNQDNYGYTF

d_gene: TRBD1
j_gene: TRBJ1-5
abundance: few
v_gene: TRBV28
len: 15
CDR3nt: TGTGCCAGCAGTTTACTCGACAGGGACTATCAGCCCCAGCATTTT
CDR3aa: CASSLLDRDYQPQHF

d_gene: TRBD2
j_gene: TRBJ2-7
abundance: -
v_gene: TRBV6-1
len: 16
CDR3nt: TGTGCCAGCAGTGAGGCCGGGGGGGCATCCTCCTACGAGCAGTACTTC
CDR3aa: CASSEAGGASSYEQYF

d_gene: -
j_gene: TRBJ2-7
abundance: -
v_gene: TRBV5-1
len: 11
CDR3nt: TGCGCCAGCAGCTCCGGACCGAGGCAGTACTTC
CDR3aa: CASSSGPRQYF

d_gene: -
j_gene: TRBJ2-6
abundance: few
v_gene: TRBV28
len: 17
CDR3nt: TGTGCCAGCAGTTTTGTAGGTGCGCTCTCTGGGGCCAACGTCCTGACTTTC
CDR3aa: CASSFVGALSGANVLTF

d_gene: TRBD1
j_gene: TRBJ1-5
abundance: -
v_gene: TRBV29-1
len: 13
CDR3nt: TGCAGCGCCGGGACAGGGGTGGATCAGCCCCAGCATTTT
CDR3aa: CSAGTGVDQPQHF

d_gene: -
j_gene: TRBJ2-1
abundance: -
v_gene: TRBV7-9
len: 15
CDR3nt: TGTGCCAGCACCCAAGGGGCTCTACGGGGCCTTGAGCAGTTCTTC
CDR3aa: CASTQGALRGLEQFF

d_gene: -
j_gene: TRBJ2-6
abundance: -
v_gene: TRBV30
len: 20
CDR3nt: TGTGCCTGGAGTTTATTGGCTTGGGGGCGCTTAAGCTCTGGGGCCAACGTCCTGACTTTC
CDR3aa: CAWSLLAWGRLSSGANVLTF